This TCR beta chain is from a study of T cell responses to AZD1222 COVID-19 vaccine. About the research overall: Second doses that came at about 4 or about 12 weeks were put together.

TCRdb's table, derived via immunoSEQ multiplex PCR, lists solely in-frame clones and lacks some. The sample holds about 140,000 clones, less than 95% seen once. This CDR3 comprises 17 residues. V lost 2 bases and J lost 0; bases outside the gene matches: 9. Germline values: CDR1 MNHNS, CDR2 SASEGT. Sequences were derived from peripheral blood, sampled on day 0 of AZD1222 vaccination. The chain recombines TRBV6-1 with TRBJ1-2; 7 bases are a match to TRBD1. The clonotype was recovered from an adult in good health. CDR3 bases: TGTGCCAGCAGTGAACTCGGCAGGGGGTGGACTAACTATGGCTACACCTTC. Its translation: CASSELGRGWTNYGYTF.